These 20 T cell receptor beta chains share one sample of origin, sequenced in a study of T-cell reconstitution after alpha-beta-depleted transplantation in children. TCRbeta library construction was performed incorporating unique molecular identifiers. Each CDR3 protein is one row after TCRdb ran MiXCR on the PCR reads. This table has some 250,000 distinct CDR3 sequences, around 13% appearing once. This material consisted of PBMCs from the stem cell graft donor, taken from the stem cell graft. The receptors stem from a human donor who donated a stem cell graft to a child with acute lymphoblastic leukemia.

About this clonotype itself: The CDR3 end shows no conserved phenylalanine or tryptophan, and so a read error is likely. This chain joins TRBV25-1 and TRBJ1-4; the match to TRBD1 covers 9 bases. Germline V gene lookup returns CDR1 MGHDK and CDR2 SYGVNS. V lost 6 bases and J lost 0; bases outside the gene matches: 2. The CDR3 has 15 amino acids. CDR3 coding DNA: TGTGCCAGCAGGAGGACAGGGGCAACTAATGAAAAACTGTTTTTG. It specifies CASRRTGATNEKLFL.

The gene calls are TRBV12-3 or TRBV12-4 and TRBJ1-5; no clear D gene. Trimming shortened V by 0 bases and J by 0 bases, and 9 bases separated the two germline ends. This CDR3 region has 16 residues. The CDR3: CASSLALIHSNQPQHF. The CDR3 DNA reads as TGTGCCAGCAGTTTAGCGCTAATCCATAGCAATCAGCCCCAGCATTTT.

This clonotype was seen a few times. The chain carries TRBV6-5 and TRBJ1-2; 9 bases are a match to TRBD1. The CDR3 is 16 amino acids. Trimming took 1 base from V and 8 from J; bases not matched to a gene: 11. Looked up from germline, CDR1 is MNHEY and CDR2 is SVGAGI. CDR3 DNA: TGTGCCAGCAGTTACTATTTGGGACAGGGAGGGCACGGCTACACCTTC. Its protein product is CASSYYLGQGGHGYTF.

The genes are TRBV27 and TRBJ1-5, with D tentatively TRBD1 (6 bases). The CDR3 contains 13 residues. Germline CDR1 and CDR2: MNHEY and SMNVEV (reference sequence). Trimming left V 10 bases short and J 0 bases short, with 10 bases between. This CDR3 reads CATGGYSNQPQHF. CDR3 sequence (DNA): TGTGCCACCGGGGGCTATAGCAATCAGCCCCAGCATTTT.

This clonotype was counted ten times or more. The gene calls are TRBV18 and TRBJ1-5; D might be TRBD1 (6 bases). The ends were cut back, 6 bases at V and 3 bases at J, with 18 bases in the middle. This CDR3 contains 16 residues. Germline CDR1 and CDR2: KGHSH and LQKENI. The CDR3 protein is CASSIVGRGVNQPQHF. In DNA form, the CDR3 reads TGTGCCAGCTCTATAGTCGGCAGGGGAGTCAATCAGCCCCAGCATTTT.

This clonotype was seen ten or more times. The V call is TRBV2, the J call TRBJ2-7; D perhaps matches TRBD1 (6 bases). The CDR3 has 14 residues. In germline, CDR1 is SNHLY, CDR2 FYNNEI. V lost 1 base, J lost 3 bases, and 10 bases lay in between. DNA for the CDR3: TGTGCCAGCAGTGAAGAGGCAGGGGTCTACGAGCAGTACTTC. This encodes CASSEEAGVYEQYF.

This clonotype was seen ten or more times. The V call is TRBV4-3, the J call TRBJ2-3, with 7 nucleotides matching TRBD2. With 3 bases clipped from V and 0 bases from J, the junction kept 9 bases outside the gene matches. Germline loops: CDR1 LGHNA, CDR2 YSLEER. The CDR3 covers 17 residues. CDR3 loop: CASSHTAPSGSTDTQYF. CDR3 coding DNA: TGCGCCAGCAGCCATACAGCCCCTAGCGGAAGCACAGATACGCAGTATTTT.

The chain links TRBV3-1 to TRBJ2-7; D is undetermined. This CDR3 is 15 amino acids long. Germline CDR1 reads LGHDT; CDR2 reads YNNKEL (reference sequence). Trimming cost V 0 bases and J 7 bases, with 16 bases left between them. The DNA for the CDR3 is TGTGCCAGCAGCCAAGACGGTCGAGGTCACGGGGAGCAGTACTTC. Translated, it gives CASSQDGRGHGEQYF.

This clonotype was seen repeatedly, ten times or more. The rearrangement links TRBV20-1 to TRBJ2-4, with TRBD1 matching over 7 bases. The V gene's germline CDR1 is DFQATT and CDR2 SNEGSKA (reference sequence). The length of the CDR3 is 12 residues. V trimming: 8 bases; J trimming: 8 bases; junction bases outside the gene matches: 9. The CDR3 here is CSLPRQGDIQYF. CDR3 sequence (DNA): TGCAGTCTCCCACGACAGGGCGACATTCAGTACTTC.

This clonotype was observed many times. This chain uses TRBV20-1 with TRBJ1-6; no definite D call. V gave up 3 bases and J gave up 6 bases, with 15 bases separating them. There are 15 residues in the CDR3. The germline V gene encodes CDR1 DFQATT and CDR2 SNEGSKA (reference sequence). This chain's CDR3 is CSASQGGISNSPLHF. For the CDR3, the DNA is TGCAGTGCTAGTCAAGGTGGAATTTCTAATTCACCCCTCCACTTT.

Concerning this clonotype itself: Since a much larger clone is just one base distant, this may be a read error. The chain links TRBV5-5 to TRBJ1-4; D remains unclear. The CDR3 totals 15 residues. CDR1 is SGHKS, CDR2 YYEKEE, per germline (reference sequence). With 4 bases removed from V and 7 bases from J, the gap between germline ends came to 17 bases. Here the CDR3 DNA reads TGTGCCAGCAGCCTAAATCCCACCTGGCGTGAAAAACTGTTTTTT. Protein: CASSLNPTWREKLFF.

This clonotype was counted ten times or more. This sequence joins TRBV28 and TRBJ1-1, with 8 nucleotides matching TRBD1. Germline V gene lookup returns CDR1 MDHEN and CDR2 SYDVKM. The CDR3 runs 14 residues. With V trimmed by 5 bases and J by 5 bases, 7 bases remained unmatched. CDR3 in DNA: TGTGCCAGCAGTCTGACAGGGGATAGGACTGAAGCTTTCTTT. Protein: CASSLTGDRTEAFF.

The rearrangement uses TRBV3-1 and TRBJ1-1; TRBD1 aligns across 7 bases. Losses at the gene ends were 10 bases for V and 4 bases for J; bases not matched to a gene: 21. The CDR3 runs to 17 residues. The germline V gene has CDR1 LGHDT and CDR2 YNNKEL (reference sequence). CDR3 in DNA: TGTGCCACCTGCCAACCAGGGGAGGGGGCGCGGGGCACTGAAGCTTTCTTT. Translated: CATCQPGEGARGTEAFF. Using reference TRBV3-1 and TRBJ1-1 for the parts outside the CDR3, the full variable domain is DTAVSQTPKYLVTQMGNDKSIKCEQNLGHDTMYWYKQDSKKFLKIMFSYNNKELIINETVPNRFSPKSPDKAHLNLHINSLELGDSAVYFCATCQPGEGARGTEAFFGQGTRLTVV.

This clonotype was recorded many times. The chain couples TRBV20-1 to TRBJ1-6; no reliable D call. Looked up from germline, CDR1 is DFQATT and CDR2 is SNEGSKA (reference sequence). CDR3 length: 12 amino acids. Between the trimmed V and J ends, which lost 4 bases and 6 bases, there was a span of 7 bases. The CDR3 loop reads CSATRSNSPLHF. DNA of the CDR3: TGCAGTGCTACCCGGTCTAATTCACCCCTCCACTTT.

This clonotype was observed at least ten times. The rearrangement joins TRBV20-1 to TRBJ1-6; unclear D gene. Deletions cut 0 bases from V and 0 bases from J, with 12 bases between. The germline V gene has CDR1 DFQATT and CDR2 SNEGSKA (reference sequence). The CDR3 sequence is 17 residues long. The CDR3 nucleotides read TGCAGTGCTAGAGATCAGGTCTCGAGCTCCTATAATTCACCCCTCCACTTT. Translated: CSARDQVSSSYNSPLHF.

This clonotype appeared many times. The chain combines TRBV3-1 with TRBJ1-5; D is ambiguous. Germline V lookup: CDR1 LGHDT, CDR2 YNNKEL (reference sequence). This CDR3 has 13 amino acids. V was clipped by 3 bases and J by 5 bases, with 8 bases between them. Here the CDR3 DNA reads TGTGCCAGCAGCCAGATGATAGATCAGCCCCAGCATTTT. Protein sequence: CASSQMIDQPQHF.

This clonotype has ten or more counts. The CDR3 region is CASSAGQGRETQYF. CDR3 nucleotide sequence: TGCGCCAGCAGCGCGGGACAGGGGAGAGAGACCCAGTACTTC. V gene TRBV5-1 combines with J gene TRBJ2-5, with 10 positions matching TRBD1. The J segment lost 4 bases and the V segment lost 4 bases, leaving 4 bases of the junction unmatched. Germline CDR1 and CDR2: SGHRS and YFSETQ. This CDR3 comprises 14 residues.

This clonotype was recorded many times. The V call is TRBV28, the J call TRBJ1-5; 9 bases line up with TRBD1. Germline V gives CDR1 MDHEN, CDR2 SYDVKM. Trimming removed 7 bases from V and 6 bases from J; junction bases left unmatched: 7. The CDR3 has 14 residues. This chain's CDR3 is CASTSGQGTQPQHF. CDR3 coding DNA: TGTGCCAGCACCTCGGGACAGGGAACTCAGCCCCAGCATTTT.

Many counts were recorded for this clonotype. This chain links TRBV5-6 with TRBJ2-7; 7 bases match TRBD1. V was pared by 4 bases and J by 1 base, with 8 bases of the junction left unmatched. Looked up from germline, CDR1 is SGHDT and CDR2 is YYEEEE. This CDR3 is 15 amino acids long. The CDR3 coding sequence is TGTGCCAGCAGCGTATCCGGGACAGCTTCCTACGAGCAGTACTTC. It codes for CASSVSGTASYEQYF.

The gene calls are TRBV28 and TRBJ2-1; maybe TRBD1 (6 bases). The CDR3 length is 13 residues. V lost 5 bases and J lost 3, with 8 bases in between. Germline CDR1 is MDHEN and CDR2 is SYDVKM. CDR3 in amino acids: CASSTGHYNEQFF. The CDR3 DNA follows: TGTGCCAGCAGTACAGGGCACTACAATGAGCAGTTCTTC. Full variable domain (remainder filled in from reference TRBV28 and TRBJ2-1): DVKVTQSSRYLVKRTGEKVFLECVQDMDHENMFWYRQDPGLGLRLIYFSYDVKMKEKGDIPEGYSVSREKKERFSLILESASTNQTSMYLCASSTGHYNEQFFGPGTRLTVL.